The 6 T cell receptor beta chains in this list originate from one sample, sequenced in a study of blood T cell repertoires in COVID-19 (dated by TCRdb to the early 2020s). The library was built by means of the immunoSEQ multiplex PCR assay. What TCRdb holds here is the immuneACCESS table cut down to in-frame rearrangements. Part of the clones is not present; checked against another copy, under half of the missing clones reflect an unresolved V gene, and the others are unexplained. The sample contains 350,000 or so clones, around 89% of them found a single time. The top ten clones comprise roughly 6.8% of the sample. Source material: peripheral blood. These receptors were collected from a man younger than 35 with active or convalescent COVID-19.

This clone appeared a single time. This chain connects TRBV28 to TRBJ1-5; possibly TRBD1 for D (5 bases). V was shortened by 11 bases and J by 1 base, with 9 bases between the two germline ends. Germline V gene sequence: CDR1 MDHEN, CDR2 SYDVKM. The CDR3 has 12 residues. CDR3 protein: CAVGGSNQPQHF. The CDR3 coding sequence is TGTGCCGTCGGGGGAAGCAATCAGCCCCAGCATTTT.

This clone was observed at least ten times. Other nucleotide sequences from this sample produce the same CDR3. Written as DNA, the CDR3 is TGCGCCAGCAGCCAAGGACAAAATAATTCACCCCTCCACTTT. Translation gives CASSQGQNNSPLHF. This chain links TRBV4-3 with TRBJ1-6; D uncertain. Between the trimmed V and J ends, which lost 1 base and 5 bases, there was a span of 6 bases. From germline, CDR1 is LGHNA and CDR2 YSLEER. The CDR3 contains 14 residues.

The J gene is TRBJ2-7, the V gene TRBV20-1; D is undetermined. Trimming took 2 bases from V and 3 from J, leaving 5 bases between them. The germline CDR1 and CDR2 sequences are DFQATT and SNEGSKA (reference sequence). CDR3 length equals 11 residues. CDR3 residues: CSARSGYEQYF. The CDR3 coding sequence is TGCAGTGCTAGATCCGGCTACGAGCAGTACTTC.

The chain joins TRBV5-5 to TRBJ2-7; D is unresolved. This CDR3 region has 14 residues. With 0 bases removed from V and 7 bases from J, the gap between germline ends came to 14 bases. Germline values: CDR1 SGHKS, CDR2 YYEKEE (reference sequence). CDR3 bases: TGTGCCAGCAGCTTGGACCTACTACCCCGGGAGCAGTACTTC. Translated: CASSLDLLPREQYF.

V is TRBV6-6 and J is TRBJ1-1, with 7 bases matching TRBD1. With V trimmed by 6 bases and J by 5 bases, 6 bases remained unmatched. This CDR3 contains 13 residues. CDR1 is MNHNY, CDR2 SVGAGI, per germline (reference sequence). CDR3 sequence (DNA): TGTGCCAGCAGCCGACAGGGTGGAACTGAAGCTTTCTTT. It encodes CASSRQGGTEAFF.

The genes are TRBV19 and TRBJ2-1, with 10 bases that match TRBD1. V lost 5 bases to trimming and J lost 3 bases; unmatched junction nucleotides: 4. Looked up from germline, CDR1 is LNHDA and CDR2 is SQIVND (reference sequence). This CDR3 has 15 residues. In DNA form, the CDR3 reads TGTGCCAGTAGTCCGACAGGGGGCGTCTACAATGAGCAGTTCTTC. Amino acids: CASSPTGGVYNEQFF.